The 29 T cell receptor beta chains in this list originate from one sample, sequenced in a study of blood T cell repertoires in COVID-19 (dated by TCRdb to 2020 to 2022). Libraries were constructed by the immunoSEQ multiplex PCR assay. The clones in this table, taken by TCRdb from immuneACCESS, are in-frame only. Not every clone is retained; where verified, under half of the shortfall comes from an unresolved V gene, and the cause of the rest is unknown. Recorded for this sample are 100,000 or so clones; 85% of them occurred a single time. The biggest ten clones account for around 2% of the sample. Sequences were obtained from peripheral blood. The receptors derive from a woman aged 70 to 79 with active or convalescent COVID-19.

The chain employs TRBV5-4 and TRBJ1-1; no clear D gene. Trimming stripped 0 bases from V and 5 bases from J, with 14 bases between. The germline V gene encodes CDR1 SGHNT and CDR2 YYREEE (reference sequence). CDR3 length equals 15 residues. CDR3 sequence (DNA): TGTGCCAGCAGCTTGGCCTTCGGGGTCGGAACTGAAGCTTTCTTT. This gives the protein CASSLAFGVGTEAFF.

The V gene is TRBV2, the J gene TRBJ2-2; the D gene could be TRBD1 or TRBD2 (6 bases each). The length of the CDR3 is 14 residues. Trimming pared 10 bases from V and 7 bases from J, leaving 19 bases between. Germline loops: CDR1 SNHLY, CDR2 FYNNEI. The CDR3 is CATRGRGSNGELFF. In nucleotides, the CDR3 is TGTGCCACCAGGGGTCGGGGGTCGAACGGGGAGCTGTTTTTT.

This clone has only a few counts. The V gene is TRBV2, the J gene TRBJ1-5; D is unresolved. From germline, CDR1 is SNHLY and CDR2 FYNNEI. The CDR3 has 13 residues. Deletions cut 6 bases from V and 4 bases from J, with 10 bases between. CDR3 DNA: TGTGCCAGCAGCGGACGGGGAAATCAGCCCCAGCATTTT. This gives the protein CASSGRGNQPQHF.

The chain is built from TRBV24-1 and TRBJ2-5; weak D call: TRBD2 (6 bases). The CDR3 loop spans 14 amino acids. CDR1 KGHDR and CDR2 SFDVKD come from the germline V gene. V was pared by 4 bases and J by 2 bases, with 10 bases between. This CDR3 is CATSEGGRQETQYF. CDR3 bases: TGTGCCACCAGTGAGGGAGGCAGACAAGAGACCCAGTACTTC.

The chain has TRBV14 and TRBJ2-3; possible D gene TRBD1, 6 bases. Germline V gene data show CDR1 as SGHDN and CDR2 as FVKESK. V shed 2 bases and J shed 6 bases, with 15 bases lying between them. CDR3 size: 15 residues. The CDR3 protein is CASSQITGPWDTQYF. CDR3 in DNA: TGTGCCAGCAGCCAAATAACAGGGCCCTGGGATACGCAGTATTTT.

J is TRBJ2-3 and V is TRBV5-1; tentative D call: TRBD1 (6 bases). CDR1 is SGHRS, CDR2 YFSETQ, per germline. Deletions cut 2 bases from V and 1 base from J, with 11 bases between. This CDR3 has 15 residues. Written as DNA, the CDR3 is TGCGCCAGCAGCTTACAGGGAAAAGGCACAGATACGCAGTATTTT. Translation: CASSLQGKGTDTQYF. Drawing the rest from reference TRBV5-1 and TRBJ2-3, the complete variable domain is KAGVTQTPRYLIKTRGQQVTLSCSPISGHRSVSWYQQTPGQGLQFLFEYFSETQRNKGNFPGRFSGRQFSNSRSEMNVSTLELGDSALYLCASSLQGKGTDTQYFGPGTRLTVL.

CDR3 sequence reads: CASSPTRTSGTRMRTQYF. CDR3 nucleotide sequence: TGTGCCAGCAGCCCGACCAGGACTAGCGGGACCCGGATGCGGACCCAGTACTTC. J is TRBJ2-5 and V is TRBV11-2; 12 nucleotides align to TRBD2. This CDR3 comprises 18 residues. Looked up from germline, CDR1 is SGHAT and CDR2 is FQNNGV. The J segment lost 7 bases and the V segment lost 5 bases, leaving 17 bases of the junction unmatched.

The chain recombines TRBV19 with TRBJ2-1, with D possibly being TRBD1 (6 bases). Germline V gene sequence: CDR1 LNHDA, CDR2 SQIVND (reference sequence). The V end lost 3 bases, the J end lost 4 bases, and 13 bases lay between the germline ends. The CDR3 loop spans 15 amino acids. CDR3 protein: CASSIFQGSYNEQFF. In nucleotides, the CDR3 is TGTGCCAGTAGTATTTTCCAGGGGAGTTACAATGAGCAGTTCTTC.

The chain employs TRBV11-3 and TRBJ2-1; 11 bases fit TRBD2. Germline lookup yields CDR1 SGHNT and CDR2 YENEEA. The ends lost 1 base at V and 2 bases at J; junction bases unmatched: 1. There are 16 residues in the CDR3. As DNA, the CDR3 is TGTGCCAGCAGCTTAGGGGGACTAGCGGCCTACAATGAGCAGTTCTTC. Translating gives CASSLGGLAAYNEQFF. The full variable domain, with the rest looked up from reference TRBV11-3 and TRBJ2-1, is EAGVVQSPRYKIIEKKQPVAFWCNPISGHNTLYWYLQNLGQGPELLIRYENEEAVDDSQLPKDRFSAERLKGVDSTLKIQPAELGDSAVYLCASSLGGLAAYNEQFFGPGTRLTVL.

The chain uses TRBV3-1 (or the pseudogene TRBV3-2) and TRBJ1-1, with 7 bases lining up with TRBD1. The germline V gene has CDR1 LGHDT and CDR2 YNNKEL (reference sequence). V trimming: 1 base; J trimming: 4 bases; junction bases outside the gene matches: 6. The CDR3 totals 15 residues. CDR3 in DNA: TGTGCCAGCAGCCAAGGGACCCCAGGGGGCACTGAAGCTTTCTTT. It codes for CASSQGTPGGTEAFF.

CDR3 loop: CASSLGTGLGNTIYF. For the CDR3, the DNA is TGCGCCAGCAGCTTGGGGACAGGTCTAGGAAACACCATATATTTT. V gene TRBV5-1 combines with J gene TRBJ1-3, with TRBD1 matching over 7 bases. The ends lost 0 bases at V and 4 bases at J; junction bases unmatched: 4. CDR1 SGHRS and CDR2 YFSETQ come from the germline V gene. The CDR3 loop spans 15 amino acids.

The chain combines TRBV5-1 with TRBJ1-1; D is undetermined. Trimming stripped 4 bases from V and 2 bases from J, with 9 bases between. The length of the CDR3 is 13 residues. CDR1 is SGHRS and CDR2 is YFSETQ in the germline V gene. CDR3 sequence (DNA): TGCGCCAGCAGCCTTGACTATAACACTGAAGCTTTCTTT. This sequence encodes CASSLDYNTEAFF.

This clone was seen a few times. This chain joins TRBV7-9 and TRBJ1-2; TRBD1 agrees at 11 bases. The germline V gene has CDR1 SEHNR and CDR2 FQNEAQ (reference sequence). CDR3 length: 16 amino acids. The V gene end was trimmed by 7 bases and the J gene end by 11 bases; junction bases not matched to a gene: 18. CDR3 in amino acids: CASTPGQGGGGLRYTF. Here the CDR3 DNA reads TGTGCCAGCACCCCGGGACAGGGGGGTGGCGGACTTCGGTACACCTTC. The entire variable domain, with the rest obtained from reference TRBV7-9 and TRBJ1-2, is as follows: DTGVSQNPRHKITKRGQNVTFRCDPISEHNRLYWYRQTLGQGPEFLTYFQNEAQLEKSRLLSDRFSAERPKGSFSTLEIQRTEQGDSAMYLCASTPGQGGGGLRYTFGSGTRLTVV.

The table lists this clone with a count of one. The gene calls are TRBV9 and TRBJ2-7; D is possibly TRBD2 (7 bases). Trimming left V 4 bases short and J 6 bases short, with 20 bases between. Germline V lookup: CDR1 SGDLS, CDR2 YYNGEE. The CDR3 has 15 amino acids. CDR3 in amino acids: CASSFLGGLDSEQYF. As DNA, the CDR3 is TGTGCCAGCAGCTTCCTGGGGGGGCTCGACAGCGAGCAGTACTTC.

This chain uses TRBV7-9 with TRBJ2-1; TRBD1 matches at 9 bases. V shed 2 bases and J 14 bases; nucleotides not matched to a gene: 10. There are 14 residues in the CDR3. Germline lookup yields CDR1 SEHNR and CDR2 FQNEAQ (reference sequence). The CDR3 nucleotides are TGTGCCAGCAGCTTAAGCGCGAACAGGGGGCGAAAGTTCTTC. It yields the protein CASSLSANRGRKFF. Complete variable domain (other parts from reference TRBV7-9 and TRBJ2-1): DTGVSQNPRHKITKRGQNVTFRCDPISEHNRLYWYRQTLGQGPEFLTYFQNEAQLEKSRLLSDRFSAERPKGSFSTLEIQRTEQGDSAMYLCASSLSANRGRKFFGPGTRLTVL.

The chain links TRBV7-2 to TRBJ1-6; D remains unclear. The CDR3 is made up of 14 amino acids. Between the trimmed V and J ends, which lost 3 bases and 8 bases, there was a span of 11 bases. Germline V gives CDR1 SGHTA, CDR2 FQGNSA. The chain's CDR3 is CASSFWGSDSPLHF. The CDR3 DNA follows: TGTGCCAGCAGCTTCTGGGGTAGCGATTCACCCCTCCACTTT.

V gene TRBV7-8 combines with J gene TRBJ2-7, with D possibly TRBD2 on 7 matching bases. The CDR3 is 19 amino acids. The germline CDR1 and CDR2 sequences are SGHVS and FQNEAQ. V lost 0 bases to trimming and J lost 3 bases, with 24 bases between them. CDR3 sequence (DNA): TGTGCCAGCAGCTTAGCAACGGGGACACCAAGAGCTAGCGGCTACGAGCAGTACTTC. It encodes CASSLATGTPRASGYEQYF.

V usage is TRBV2 and J usage is TRBJ2-4; TRBD2 might be the D (5 bases). The CDR3 runs to 16 residues. In germline, CDR1 is SNHLY, CDR2 FYNNEI. Trimming removed 6 bases at V and 2 bases at J, with 17 bases between. The chain's CDR3 is CASSQSRGMSKNIQYF. CDR3 nucleotides: TGTGCCAGCAGCCAGTCACGGGGTATGTCCAAAAACATTCAGTACTTC. The whole variable domain, filled in from reference TRBV2 and TRBJ2-4, reads EPEVTQTPSHQVTQMGQEVILRCVPISNHLYFYWYRQILGQKVEFLVSFYNNEISEKSEIFDDQFSVERPDGSNFTLKIRSTKLEDSAMYFCASSQSRGMSKNIQYFGAGTRLSVL.

This chain links TRBV6-1 with TRBJ2-1, with TRBD2 matching 9 bases. Germline V gene data show CDR1 as MNHNS and CDR2 as SASEGT. This CDR3 has 14 residues. J gave up 5 bases and V 2 bases, and 1 base lay outside the gene matches. The CDR3 loop is CASSESGGNNEQFF. CDR3 DNA sequence: TGTGCCAGCAGTGAAAGCGGGGGGAACAATGAGCAGTTCTTC.

The gene calls are TRBV5-1 and TRBJ1-2; tentatively, D is TRBD1 (5 bases). The CDR3 is 14 amino acids. Per germline, CDR1 SGHRS and CDR2 YFSETQ. Between the trimmed V and J ends, which lost 5 bases and 1 base, there was a span of 12 bases. DNA of the CDR3: TGCGCCAGCAGTCCCACGGGGGATAACTATGGCTACACCTTC. Its protein is CASSPTGDNYGYTF.

In regard to this clone: A junction end diverges from the germline sequence, so it may reflect a read error. The CDR3 loop reads CASRLDRGWYGYTF. The CDR3 nucleotides read TGTGCCAGCAGATTAGACAGGGGGTGGTATGGCTACACCTTC. The rearrangement uses TRBV7-6 and TRBJ1-2; the match to TRBD1 covers 9 bases. CDR1 and CDR2 from the germline V gene are SGHVS and FNYEAQ. The CDR3 runs 14 residues.

CDR3 DNA sequence: TGCAGCGCGGACGGCACAGGGGGAGGAACTGAAGCTTTCTTT. Amino acids: CSADGTGGGTEAFF. The chain joins TRBV29-1 to TRBJ1-1; 8 bases line up with TRBD1. V trimming: 7 bases; J trimming: 5 bases; junction bases outside the gene matches: 12. The germline gives CDR1 SQVTM, CDR2 ANQGSEA. The CDR3 runs to 14 residues.

This clone was detected a few times. The rearrangement links TRBV5-1 to TRBJ1-1, with D uncertain. The CDR3 length is 14 residues. The ends were cut back, 2 bases at V and 2 bases at J, with 10 bases in the middle. Germline V gene data show CDR1 as SGHRS and CDR2 as YFSETQ. The CDR3 here is CASSFRDFNTEAFF. Written as DNA, the CDR3 is TGCGCCAGCAGCTTCCGGGATTTCAACACTGAAGCTTTCTTT.

The gene calls are TRBV6-5 and TRBJ1-1; D gene ambiguous. V lost 9 bases to trimming and J lost 0 bases, with 11 bases between them. This CDR3 has 13 residues. Per the germline V gene, CDR1 is MNHEY and CDR2 is SVGAGI. CDR3 DNA: TGTGCCAGTGTGGAGACGATGAACACTGAAGCTTTCTTT. This sequence encodes CASVETMNTEAFF.

The chain recombines TRBV28 with TRBJ2-3; 11 bases are a match to TRBD2. CDR1 is MDHEN, CDR2 SYDVKM, per germline. V trimming: 5 bases; J trimming: 0 bases; junction bases outside the gene matches: 13. This CDR3 is 19 amino acids long. CDR3 residues: CASSPTSGKVGSSTDTQYF. In DNA, the CDR3 is TGTGCCAGCAGTCCGACTAGCGGGAAGGTGGGGAGTAGCACAGATACGCAGTATTTT.

The V and J genes are TRBV24-1 and TRBJ1-5; D possibly corresponds to TRBD1 (5 bases). Germline CDR1 and CDR2: KGHDR and SFDVKD. CDR3 length: 13 amino acids. Trimming removed 5 bases from V and 2 bases from J, with 6 bases in between. CDR3 coding DNA: TGTGCCACCAGTGGGGGCGGCAATCAGCCCCAGCATTTT. Amino acid sequence: CATSGGGNQPQHF.

This clone came up a few times. This chain uses TRBV28 with TRBJ1-2; D might be TRBD1 (6 bases). V was clipped by 4 bases and J by 4 bases, with 10 bases between them. The length of the CDR3 is 13 residues. Germline V gene data show CDR1 as MDHEN and CDR2 as SYDVKM. The CDR3 sequence is CASSSQGSYGYTF. Here the CDR3 DNA reads TGTGCCAGCAGTTCGCAGGGGTCCTATGGCTACACCTTC.

V usage is TRBV2 and J usage is TRBJ1-5; TRBD1 is a possible D gene (5 bases). The germline V and J ends were trimmed by 6 bases and 0 bases, with 9 bases remaining between them. The CDR3 runs 14 residues. Germline lookup yields CDR1 SNHLY and CDR2 FYNNEI. The CDR3, as DNA: TGTGCCAGCAGAAACGGGGGTAGCAATCAGCCCCAGCATTTT. It translates to CASRNGGSNQPQHF. The full variable domain, completed using reference TRBV2 and TRBJ1-5, is EPEVTQTPSHQVTQMGQEVILRCVPISNHLYFYWYRQILGQKVEFLVSFYNNEISEKSEIFDDQFSVERPDGSNFTLKIRSTKLEDSAMYFCASRNGGSNQPQHFGDGTRLSIL.

The chain recombines TRBV19 with TRBJ2-7, with 10 bases identical to TRBD1. The CDR3 has 15 residues. Germline CDR1 reads LNHDA; CDR2 reads SQIVND (reference sequence). J was trimmed by 4 bases and V by 1 base; bases with no gene match: 4. The CDR3 region has the DNA TGTGCCAGTAGTATAGGCGGGACAGGGGAATACGAGCAGTACTTC. It translates to CASSIGGTGEYEQYF.